This T cell receptor (beta chain) stems from a study of blood T cell repertoires in COVID-19. About the research overall: Samples came from the United States, Italy and Spain, spanning acute and convalescent COVID-19.

The CDR3 totals 15 residues. V dropped 5 bases and J dropped 2 bases, with 16 bases sitting between them. The germline gives CDR1 MNHNY, CDR2 SVGAGI (reference sequence). Authors' data handling: From reference gene primer amplification, estimates of nucleated cell counts were derived. The assay was immunoSEQ multiplex PCR, and TCRdb's table has in-frame clones only and misses some. The DNA gave D and trimming, while V, J and clone size come from that table. Among 90,000 to 120,000 clones listed, about four fifths were seen once. Sequenced: peripheral blood. This TCR was recovered from a man in his 70s with acute or convalescent COVID-19. J is TRBJ2-7 and V is TRBV6-6; TRBD1 might be the D (5 bases). The CDR3 nucleotides read TGTGCCAGCAGTCGATCCTTAGACAGCCCCTACGAGCAGTACTTC. It specifies CASSRSLDSPYEQYF.